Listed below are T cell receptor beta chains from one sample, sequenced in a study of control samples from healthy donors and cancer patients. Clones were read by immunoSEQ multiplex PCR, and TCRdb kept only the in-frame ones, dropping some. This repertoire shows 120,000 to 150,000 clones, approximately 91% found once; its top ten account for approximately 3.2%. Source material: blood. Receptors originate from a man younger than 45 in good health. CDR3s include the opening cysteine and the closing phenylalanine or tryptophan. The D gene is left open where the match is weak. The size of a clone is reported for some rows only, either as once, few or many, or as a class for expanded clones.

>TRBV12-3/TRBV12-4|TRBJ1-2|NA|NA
CASSRTGKYGYTF
TGTGCCAGCAGTCGAACAGGGAAATATGGCTACACCTTC
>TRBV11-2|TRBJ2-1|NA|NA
CASSFWGGEQFF
TGTGCCAGCAGCTTCTGGGGCGGCGAGCAGTTCTTC
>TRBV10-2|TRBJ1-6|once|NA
CASSSGGLNSPLHF
TGCGCCAGCAGTTCGGGGGGGTTAAATTCACCCCTCCACTTT
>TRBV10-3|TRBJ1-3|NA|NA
CAIRDSAGDTIYF
TGTGCCATCAGGGATTCCGCTGGGGACACCATATATTTT
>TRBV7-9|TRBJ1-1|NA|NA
CASGGMNTEAFF
TGTGCCAGCGGGGGGATGAACACTGAAGCTTTCTTT
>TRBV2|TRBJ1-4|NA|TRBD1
CASTGGSYEKLFF
TGTGCCAGCACAGGGGGCAGCTATGAAAAACTGTTTTTT
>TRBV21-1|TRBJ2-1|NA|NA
CASSKGGPSSDNEQFF
TGTGCCAGCAGCAAGGGGGGGCCATCCAGTGACAATGAGCAGTTCTTC
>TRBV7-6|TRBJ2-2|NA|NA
CASSSKDGITGELFF
TGTGCCAGCAGCTCTAAGGACGGAATTACCGGGGAGCTGTTTTTT
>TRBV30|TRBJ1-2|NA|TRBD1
CAWSGRAGGWDGYTF
TGTGCCTGGAGTGGTCGGGCAGGGGGCTGGGATGGCTACACCTTC
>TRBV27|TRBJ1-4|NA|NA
CASSLIARGGEKLFF
TGTGCCAGCAGTTTAATCGCCAGGGGTGGCGAAAAACTGTTTTTT
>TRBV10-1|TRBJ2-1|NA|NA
CASSSQGGDEQFF
TGCGCCAGCAGCTCACAGGGTGGAGATGAGCAGTTCTTC
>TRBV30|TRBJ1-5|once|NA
CAWSFDSSNQPQHF
TGTGCCTGGAGCTTCGACAGCAGCAATCAGCCCCAGCATTTT
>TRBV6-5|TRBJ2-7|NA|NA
CASSYQGPGNEQYF
TGTGCCAGCAGTTACCAAGGGCCCGGCAACGAGCAGTACTTC
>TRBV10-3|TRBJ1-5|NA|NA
CAISELGGNQPQHF
TGTGCCATCAGTGAGTTAGGGGGAAATCAGCCCCAGCATTTT
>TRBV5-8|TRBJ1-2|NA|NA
CASSLGSGGYTF
TGTGCCAGCAGCTTGGGCTCGGGTGGCTACACCTTC
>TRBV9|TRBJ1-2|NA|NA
CASSVASHYGYTF
TGTGCCAGCAGCGTAGCCAGCCACTATGGCTACACCTTC